A single sample is the source of the 13 T cell receptor beta chains below, sequenced in a study of regulatory T cells in long-lasting Graves disease. CDR3-region Arm-PCR and iRepertoire HTBI primers produced the TCR beta libraries. One entry per CDR3 protein results from TCRdb running MiXCR on the multiplex PCR reads. The sample comprises some 370,000 distinct CDR3 sequences, 12% of which are singletons, and about 20% rests with the top ten. Time point in this sample: newly diagnosed GD, antithyroid drugs for less than 3 months. The authors made the TCR library using RNA they extracted from PBMCs. These data were likewise used in another study, on T cells in Graves' hyperthyroidism and ophthalmopathy.

The specimen was peripheral blood mononuclear cells (PBMCs), collected at new diagnosis, from a patient treated with antithyroid drugs. The receptors stem from a young woman with Graves disease.

This clonotype was counted at least ten times. The chain combines TRBV20-1 with TRBJ2-7; no definite D call. V was clipped by 6 bases and J by 3 bases, with 15 bases between them. Germline V gene lookup returns CDR1 DFQATT and CDR2 SNEGSKA (reference sequence). This CDR3 has 13 residues. The chain's CDR3 is CSAKGTIFYEQYF. The CDR3 DNA reads as TGCAGTGCAAAAGGCACTATATTCTACGAGCAGTACTTC.

This clonotype came up many times. The chain links TRBV10-3 to TRBJ2-5; TRBD1 might be the D (6 bases). The V end lost 2 bases, the J end lost 8 bases, and 18 bases lay between the germline ends. The germline CDR1 and CDR2 sequences are ENHRY and SYGVKD. The CDR3 runs to 15 residues. CDR3 sequence reads: CAISEDRWGSGTQYF. CDR3 DNA sequence: TGTGCCATCAGTGAGGACAGGTGGGGCTCGGGAACCCAGTACTTC.

This clonotype was observed many times. The genes are TRBV2 and TRBJ2-1; 8 positions agree with TRBD1. Germline values: CDR1 SNHLY, CDR2 FYNNEI. V shed 8 bases and J 8 bases; nucleotides not matched to a gene: 5. The length of the CDR3 is 12 residues. In DNA, the CDR3 is TGTGCCAGCGGACAGGGCAGCGATGAGCAGTTCTTC. The encoded protein is CASGQGSDEQFF.

This clonotype appeared many times. The chain couples TRBV20-1 to TRBJ2-2; tentatively, D is TRBD1 (6 bases). Germline-derived CDR1 and CDR2 are DFQATT and SNEGSKA (reference sequence). V shed 4 bases and J shed 1 base, with 13 bases lying between them. The CDR3 runs 15 residues. Here the CDR3 reads CSAIRGGENTGELFF. CDR3 coding DNA: TGCAGTGCTATCAGGGGCGGCGAGAACACCGGGGAGCTGTTTTTT.

Ten or more counts support this clonotype. The chain is built from TRBV13 and TRBJ1-1, with D unresolved. Germline-derived CDR1 and CDR2 are PRHDT and FYEKMQ (reference sequence). V gave up 5 bases and J gave up 4 bases, with 8 bases separating them. The CDR3 has 12 residues. CDR3 sequence: CASSREGTEAFF. In DNA, the CDR3 is TGTGCCAGCAGCAGGGAGGGCACTGAAGCTTTCTTT.

This clonotype showed up many times. J is TRBJ1-3 and V is TRBV27; TRBD1 matches at 8 bases. Germline CDR1 MNHEY, CDR2 SMNVEV (reference sequence). V gave up 5 bases and J gave up 8 bases; unmatched junction bases: 8. CDR3 length: 14 residues. Written as DNA, the CDR3 is TGTGCCAGCAGTCCTGGACAGGGACGAGACACCATATATTTT. This translates into CASSPGQGRDTIYF.

The chain recombines TRBV7-9 with TRBJ2-1, with D unclear. The germline gives CDR1 SEHNR, CDR2 FQNEAQ (reference sequence). The germline V and J ends were trimmed by 6 bases and 0 bases, with 6 bases remaining between them. This CDR3 is 13 amino acids long. CDR3 in amino acids: CASRSISYNEQFF. DNA for the CDR3: TGTGCCAGCAGGAGTATCTCCTACAATGAGCAGTTCTTC.

This clonotype was found once. V and J are TRBV4-1 and TRBJ1-5; TRBD1 agrees at 8 bases. Germline CDR1 and CDR2: MGHRA and YSYEKL. J was trimmed by 4 bases and V by 4 bases; bases with no gene match: 6. CDR3 length: 15 amino acids. CDR3 sequence: CASSPIDRGNQPQHF. The CDR3 nucleotides are TGCGCCAGCAGCCCCATCGACAGGGGAAATCAGCCCCAGCATTTT.

This clonotype has ten or more counts. This chain joins TRBV2 and TRBJ2-3; TRBD2 might be the D (5 bases). The CDR3 totals 15 residues. Germline V gene data show CDR1 as SNHLY and CDR2 as FYNNEI. The ends were cut back, 4 bases at V and 3 bases at J, with 14 bases in the middle. The CDR3 region has the DNA TGTGCCAGCAGTGGCGGGCGGATGACAACAGATACGCAGTATTTT. It is translated as CASSGGRMTTDTQYF.

Many counts were recorded for this clonotype. This CDR3 is CSARVLAILALNEQFF. The CDR3 DNA reads TGCAGTGCTAGAGTACTAGCGATCTTAGCTTTGAATGAGCAGTTCTTC. V gene TRBV20-1 combines with J gene TRBJ2-1; 7 positions agree with TRBD2. The V segment lost 1 base and the J segment 7 bases; nucleotides outside the gene matches: 13. The CDR3 is 16 amino acids. CDR1 and CDR2 (germline): DFQATT, SNEGSKA (reference sequence).

This clonotype was seen a handful of times. The V gene is TRBV6-5, the J gene TRBJ1-6; D perhaps matches TRBD1 (5 bases). V dropped 1 base and J dropped 8 bases, with 9 bases sitting between them. Germline CDR1 and CDR2: MNHEY and SVGAGI. This CDR3 is built from 14 residues. The CDR3 protein is CASSYYRGYSPLHF. In DNA form, the CDR3 reads TGTGCCAGCAGTTACTACCGGGGGTATTCACCCCTCCACTTT.

This chain joins TRBV4-1 and TRBJ1-2, with a tentative D call TRBD1 (6 bases). Germline V gene data show CDR1 as MGHRA and CDR2 as YSYEKL. Trimming pared 0 bases from V and 7 bases from J, leaving 12 bases between. The CDR3 length is 14 residues. The CDR3 reads CASSQEYRGIGYTF. In nucleotides, the CDR3 is TGCGCCAGCAGCCAAGAATATAGGGGGATTGGCTACACCTTC.

The CDR3 DNA is TGTGCCAGTAGGCAACAAACAGGTCCCACTAACTATGGCTACACCTTC. Translated, it gives CASRQQTGPTNYGYTF. J is TRBJ1-2 and V is TRBV19, with D possibly matching TRBD1 (5 bases). With 6 bases removed from V and 0 bases from J, the gap between germline ends came to 17 bases. The germline CDR1 and CDR2 sequences are LNHDA and SQIVND (reference sequence). CDR3 length: 16 amino acids.